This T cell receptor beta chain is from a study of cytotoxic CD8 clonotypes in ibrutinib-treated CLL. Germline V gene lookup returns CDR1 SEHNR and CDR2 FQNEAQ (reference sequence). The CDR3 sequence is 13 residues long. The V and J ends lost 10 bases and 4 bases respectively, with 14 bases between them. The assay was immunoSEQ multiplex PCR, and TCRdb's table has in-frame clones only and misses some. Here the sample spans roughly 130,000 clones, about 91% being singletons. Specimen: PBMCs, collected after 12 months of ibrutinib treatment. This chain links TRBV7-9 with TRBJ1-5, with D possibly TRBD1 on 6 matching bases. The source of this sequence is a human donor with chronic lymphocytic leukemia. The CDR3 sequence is CATVWGANQPQHF. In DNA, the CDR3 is TGTGCCACCGTCTGGGGGGCTAATCAGCCCCAGCATTTT.